A single sample gave rise to the 20 T cell receptor beta chains below, sequenced in a study of low-dose radiotherapy and immunotherapy resistance in tumors. Sample time point: before trial treatment. Gene-specific TRAV and TRBV primers were used for first-strand cDNA, covering alpha and beta chains. It was with a constant-region primer and a V-primer adapter that TCRs were amplified over approximately 18 PCR cycles. Via MiXCR, TCRdb re-called the reads, giving one row per CDR3 protein. The sample includes roughly 76,000 distinct CDR3 sequences, about 20% of them seen just once. The input for sequencing was PBMCs, taken before treatment. All receptors come from a male donor with prostate cancer.

The chain is built from TRBV6-2 or TRBV6-3 and TRBJ2-3, with D perhaps assigned TRBD1 or TRBD2 (5 bases each). This CDR3 has 13 residues. V gave up 9 bases and J gave up 5 bases, with 15 bases separating them. CDR1 and CDR2 (germline): MNHEY, SVGEGT. The CDR3 here is CASRGPAGDTQYF. The CDR3, as DNA: TGTGCCAGTCGGGGACCGGCGGGAGATACGCAGTATTTT.

In its sample, this clonotype was seen many times. The chain links TRBV6-6 to TRBJ1-5; TRBD1 matches at 8 bases. The CDR3 length is 13 residues. Germline values: CDR1 MNHNY, CDR2 SVGAGI (reference sequence). With V trimmed by 5 bases and J by 5 bases, 2 bases remained unmatched. CDR3 DNA: TGTGCCAGCAGTGACAGGGGCTATCAGCCCCAGCATTTT. Translation: CASSDRGYQPQHF.

As concerns this clonotype: A far larger clone is one base from this, pointing to a likely read error. The chain joins TRBV13 to TRBJ2-7; 10 bases are a match to TRBD1. Germline lookup yields CDR1 PRHDT and CDR2 FYEKMQ (reference sequence). The CDR3 loop spans 18 amino acids. CDR3 sequence reads: CANSLLSFRDRGRNEQYF. The CDR3 DNA reads TGTGCCAACAGCTTGTTGAGCTTCCGGGACAGGGGAAGAAACGAGCAGTACTTC.

The CDR3 here is CASSLSGPGYTF. The CDR3 nucleotides are TGTGCCAGCAGTTTATCAGGGCCTGGCTACACCTTC. The chain is built from TRBV28 and TRBJ1-2; D is perhaps TRBD1 (5 bases). The CDR3 runs 12 residues. Trimming removed 1 base at V and 7 bases at J, with 7 bases between. CDR1 MDHEN and CDR2 SYDVKM come from the germline V gene.

This clonotype was detected ten times or more. The chain uses TRBV2 and TRBJ2-1; D not certain. Looked up from germline, CDR1 is SNHLY and CDR2 is FYNNEI. The ends were cut back, 2 bases at V and 0 bases at J, with 11 bases in the middle. The CDR3 totals 16 residues. CDR3 DNA sequence: TGTGCCAGCAGTGAAACGCCGCCCAGCTCCTACAATGAGCAGTTCTTC. Translation: CASSETPPSSYNEQFF.

This clonotype is medium-sized by share. The V call is TRBV5-6, the J call TRBJ2-5, with 14 bases that match TRBD2. The CDR3 totals 17 residues. Germline V gene lookup returns CDR1 SGHDT and CDR2 YYEEEE. The junction had 10 bases not matched to a gene; V was cut back by 7 bases and J by 2 bases. The CDR3 sequence: CASSLGLAGGLQETQYF. In DNA, the CDR3 is TGTGCCAGCTCCCTCGGACTAGCGGGGGGCTTACAAGAGACCCAGTACTTC.

The chain combines TRBV28 with TRBJ1-5, with 8 nucleotides matching TRBD1. Trimming cost V 5 bases and J 5 bases; bases outside gene matches: 11. Germline CDR1 MDHEN, CDR2 SYDVKM. The length of the CDR3 is 16 residues. CDR3 loop: CASSTWTGPLYQPQHF. CDR3 bases: TGTGCCAGCAGTACCTGGACAGGGCCATTATATCAGCCCCAGCATTTT. Using reference TRBV28 and TRBJ1-5 for the parts outside the CDR3, the full variable domain is DVKVTQSSRYLVKRTGEKVFLECVQDMDHENMFWYRQDPGLGLRLIYFSYDVKMKEKGDIPEGYSVSREKKERFSLILESASTNQTSMYLCASSTWTGPLYQPQHFGDGTRLSIL.

The table lists this clonotype with many counts. The rearrangement uses TRBV4-1 and TRBJ2-4, with TRBD1 identical over 10 bases. V was pared by 0 bases and J by 1 base, with 12 bases of the junction left unmatched. The CDR3 sequence is 20 residues long. The germline CDR1 and CDR2 sequences are MGHRA and YSYEKL. The CDR3: CASSQDPTGGRIWAKNIQYF. Written as DNA, the CDR3 is TGCGCCAGCAGCCAAGATCCGACAGGGGGCAGAATCTGGGCCAAAAACATTCAGTACTTC.

This clonotype was detected many times. The rearrangement links TRBV6-2 or TRBV6-3 to TRBJ2-7; 9 nucleotides line up with TRBD1. The CDR3 sequence is 15 residues long. V dropped 6 bases and J dropped 10; count of bases not matched to a gene: 16. Germline CDR1 MNHEY, CDR2 SVGEGT. The CDR3 DNA sequence: TGTGCCAGCAGGACAACAGGGGGCGCGGACCAGGACCAGTACTTC. Protein: CASRTTGGADQDQYF.

This clonotype was picked up many times. CDR3 sequence reads: CSASAGGEGETQYF. In DNA form, the CDR3 reads TGCAGTGCTAGTGCGGGGGGAGAGGGGGAGACCCAGTACTTC. The chain couples TRBV20-1 to TRBJ2-5; 8 bases fit TRBD2. This CDR3 contains 14 residues. Germline values: CDR1 DFQATT, CDR2 SNEGSKA (reference sequence). V shed 3 bases and J 5 bases; nucleotides not matched to a gene: 8.

This clonotype was counted at least ten times. This chain uses TRBV5-1 with TRBJ1-4, with D perhaps matching TRBD1 (5 bases). V was pared by 0 bases and J by 5 bases, with 8 bases between. Germline CDR1 is SGHRS and CDR2 is YFSETQ. This CDR3 has 14 amino acids. The CDR3 spells CASSLGGGNEKLFF. CDR3 in DNA: TGCGCCAGCAGCTTGGGGGGGGGGAATGAAAAACTGTTTTTT.

This clonotype appeared many times. The rearrangement links TRBV29-1 to TRBJ2-6; D is uncertain. Between the trimmed V and J ends, which lost 5 bases and 0 bases, there was a span of 8 bases. The V gene's germline CDR1 is SQVTM and CDR2 ANQGSEA. This CDR3 is built from 14 residues. CDR3 region: CSVPQASGANVLTF. DNA for the CDR3: TGCAGCGTTCCCCAGGCCTCTGGGGCCAACGTCCTGACTTTC.

The chain carries TRBV13 and TRBJ2-5; TRBD2 matches at 8 bases. The CDR3 has 14 residues. From germline, CDR1 is PRHDT and CDR2 FYEKMQ (reference sequence). Germline trimming cut 6 bases from V and 3 bases from J; bases unmatched to any gene: 6. In DNA, the CDR3 is TGTGCCAGCAGACTCGCGGGGGGAGAAGAGACCCAGTACTTC. It yields the protein CASRLAGGEETQYF.

Ten or more counts support this clonotype. The chain recombines TRBV9 with TRBJ1-5; D ambiguous. This CDR3 has 15 residues. V lost 4 bases and J lost 6, with 17 bases in between. Germline V gene sequence: CDR1 SGDLS, CDR2 YYNGEE. This CDR3 is CASSPGGGVGQPQHF. CDR3 bases: TGTGCCAGCAGCCCCGGAGGTGGGGTCGGTCAGCCCCAGCATTTT.

The CDR3, as DNA: TGTGCCAGCAGCTTAGAGACTCGCGGGGGGTGCTGTTTTTTT. It yields the protein CASSLETRGGCCFF. This sequence joins TRBV7-2 and TRBJ2-2; TRBD2 agrees at 8 bases. Germline CDR1 is SGHTA and CDR2 is FQGNSA. CDR3 length: 14 residues. With V trimmed by 1 base and J by 17 bases, 12 bases remained unmatched. The variable domain in full, with the rest retrieved from reference TRBV7-2 and TRBJ2-2, is GAGVSQSPSNKVTEKGKDVELRCDPISGHTALYWYRQSLGQGLEFLIYFQGNSAPDKSGLPSDRFSAERTGGSVSTLTIQRTQQEDSAVYLCASSLETRGGCCFFGEGSRLTVL.

This clonotype was seen repeatedly, ten times or more. The chain is built from TRBV5-1 and TRBJ2-2; D is undetermined. V lost 2 bases and J 2 bases, leaving 10 bases between the germline ends. Germline V gene sequence: CDR1 SGHRS, CDR2 YFSETQ. This CDR3 contains 15 residues. CDR3 nucleotide sequence: TGCGCCAGCAGCTTAGGTTCACTTAACACCGGGGAGCTGTTTTTT. Encoded protein: CASSLGSLNTGELFF.

This clonotype was seen many times. This rearrangement joins TRBV4-1 to TRBJ1-4; D remains unclear. Per germline, CDR1 MGHRA and CDR2 YSYEKL. The CDR3 contains 17 residues. Trimming removed 0 bases from V and 10 bases from J, with 21 bases in between. The CDR3 here is CASSQDQRQRNSGKLFF. The CDR3 DNA reads TGCGCCAGCAGCCAAGATCAGCGACAACGGAATTCTGGAAAACTGTTTTTT.

There are many counts of this clonotype. The J gene is TRBJ2-1, the V gene TRBV29-1, with 12 positions matching TRBD2. Germline V gives CDR1 SQVTM, CDR2 ANQGSEA. The CDR3 has 14 residues. V was clipped by 4 bases and J by 6 bases; unmatched bases: 4. CDR3 sequence (DNA): TGCAGCGTTGGACTAGCGGGAGCACCCAATGAGCAGTTCTTC. As protein: CSVGLAGAPNEQFF.

This clonotype was picked up many times. The chain recombines TRBV28 with TRBJ1-4; D is undetermined. The ends were cut back, 8 bases at V and 4 bases at J, with 11 bases in the middle. The CDR3 extends over 13 amino acids. In germline, CDR1 is MDHEN, CDR2 SYDVKM. This CDR3 is CASVRLSNEKLFF. The DNA for the CDR3 is TGTGCCAGCGTCCGACTGAGTAATGAAAAACTGTTTTTT.

This clonotype was detected only a few times. A clone one base away is much larger, so this may be a read error. The rearrangement links TRBV18 to TRBJ2-5, with D unresolved. CDR3 size: 14 residues. CDR1 is KGHSH and CDR2 is LQKENI in the germline V gene. The DNA of the CDR3 is TGTGTCAGCTCACCATCGTCACTCCAAGAGACCCAGTACTTC. Translated: CVSSPSSLQETQYF.